Sequencing of this T cell receptor (beta chain) was carried out in a study of cytomegalovirus exposure and HLA in healthy donors (dated 2017 in TCRdb). A note on the overall study: An earlier analysis of roughly 630 of the donors reported roughly 270 Gb of sequence data and 100 million to 130 million unique TCR beta sequences from some 180 million T cells. Alongside the repertoire data, information on donor age, sex, ethnicity and CMV serostatus was compiled. Class I and class II HLA loci were covered by the typing at four-digit resolution. To decide whether each TCR beta V gene segment behaved as functional or pseudogenic, an earlier analysis of some 600 of the donors relied on high-throughput TCR beta sequencing. Among some 410 genotyped donors of the cohort, an average of roughly 240,000 unique TCR beta nucleotide sequences were sequenced per donor, around 18% of them non-productive. The T cell repertoires of some 670 subjects were profiled by immunosequencing and related to cytomegalovirus serostatus. A later analysis re-analyzed previously published TCR beta repertoires from 550 to 700 donors and added high-resolution HLA genotyping to study TCR occurrence patterns. Every repertoire in the discovery cohort had been generated on one and the same sequencing platform. A later genetic analysis took genome-wide SNP genotypes for about three fifths of the roughly 670 donors and used that subset as a discovery cohort. The study aimed to test whether cataloging public T cell receptors could reveal signatures of past pathogen exposure. Typing coverage varied by locus: about 620-630 donors for A, B, C, DRB1 and DQB1; under 550 for DQA1; more than 600 for DPA1; 450 to 480 for DPB1. A handful of DR-DQ haplotypes were handled as single units for association and clustering because linkage in the cohort was strong. Of the roughly 420 genotyped donors, less than 90% were placed in the genetic ancestry cluster associated with self-reported Caucasian donors. Around 300 gigabases of sequencing data and tens of millions of unique TCR sequences were included in an early release covering about 600 HLA-typed donors. In addition to the first cohort of 650 to 750 subjects, a separate validation cohort of around 110 different subjects was used. To predict cytomegalovirus infection status, the study combined high-throughput TCR immunosequencing, statistical association of individual TCRs with disease status, and machine learning. Rather than drawing on any new phenotypic data, the later analysis identified candidate immune exposures from TCR beta sequences and the way those sequences occurred across donors.

The cohort consisted of some 670 healthy bone marrow donors. At the time of sampling, all cohort members were nominally healthy, though unrecorded immune exposures were likely present. CMV serostatus was recorded as positive for about 300 and negative for about half of the roughly 700 cohort members, whereas no CMV serostatus was recorded for the donor in question. A peripheral blood sample was provided by each donor, and peripheral blood mononuclear cells were used for TCR beta sequencing. Genomic DNA extraction from the blood cell samples was performed with the Qiagen DNeasy Blood Extraction Kit. Of note for this clone: It has no known antigen specificity. No clone much larger than this one lies a single base away; base qualities are absent.

Study-wide conclusions, independent of this receptor: A later genetic analysis associated a missense DCLRE1C variant with V-gene and J-gene trimming of TCR beta chains, and an independent cohort replicated the association. A group of highly shared sequence variants was considered likely to be a technical artifact of the sequencing pipeline. In a later analysis, several top co-occurrence clusters were reported to appear linked to parvovirus B19, influenza, CMV and Epstein-Barr virus. Roughly uniform sequencing depth across donors was assumed in presence/absence analyses, although this assumption may not hold. In an earlier analysis of more than 500 of the donors, most TCR beta V segments appeared in productive rearrangements about 87% or about 30% of the time, broadly matching IMGT annotations. In a later analysis, the rate of TCR association differed among HLA loci, with DRB1 alleles having the most associated TCRs and HLA-C alleles having the fewest. Most TCR sequences were observed very rarely across donors, whereas some public TCRs were present in many individuals. The only immune exposure information available for the cohort was CMV serostatus. According to a later analysis, most CMV-associated TCR beta chains appeared to be HLA-restricted, and the HLA associations seemed to be driven largely by CMV exposure. This cohort had only TCR beta chains sequenced, and the lack of alpha or paired-chain data limited which features could be detected. Because HLA typing was unavailable for some donors at each locus, only the typed subset was used in association tests. Linkage disequilibrium might explain the correlated functional status among segregating V segments, but an unknown experimental factor could not be ruled out. In a later analysis, HLA-associated TCR beta chains showed more clonal expansion and lower generation probabilities than non-associated chains that were equally common. Three of the identified cytomegalovirus-associated TCR beta chains were confirmed in vitro to be specific for cytomegalovirus antigens. The 87-base-pair reads could not distinguish some IMGT-functional V segments, including TRBV6-2 and TRBV6-3, so those segments were excluded. At a false discovery rate of 0.05, a later analysis linked 16,951 TCR beta sequences to specific HLA alleles. Because counts were too low, roughly 18 rarely observed V segments, including chromosome 9 orphons, were left out of the earlier analysis of 500 to 650 of the donors. The authors suggested that the approach could potentially be generalized to other disease states and immunological phenotypes. According to a later genetic analysis, donors in an Asian-associated ancestry cluster had fewer N-insertions in productive TCRs than the approximately 710-donor mean. A total of roughly 160 TCR beta chains were listed by the study as associated with cytomegalovirus. When HLA alleles, especially DR and DQ, strongly co-occurred, TCR associations were difficult to assign to individual alleles. The classifier was reported to diagnose cytomegalovirus status with high specificity and sensitivity in both the original and validation cohorts. A further reported finding was that TCR beta sequences accurately predicted the HLA-A and HLA-B alleles for most subjects in the first cohort.

From the cysteine up to the phenylalanine, the CDR3 has a length of 14 residues. Only the CDR3 DNA is retained, 42 bases long and in frame from the first base. V is reduced by 0 bases and J by 7 bases, leaving a spacing of 11 bases between them. CDR1 SGHRS and CDR2 YFSETQ are derived from the germline V gene. Receptor libraries were prepared by the immunoSEQ multiplex PCR assay. The multiplex PCR relied on a mix of 60 forward primers for TCR Vbeta segments and 13 reverse primers for TCR Jbeta segments. A multiplex PCR assay on genomic DNA amplified the CDR3 region of rearranged TCR beta genes. On the Illumina HiSeq System, the amplified TCR beta libraries were sequenced as 87-base-pair reads. Per the authors' processing: Across the 640 or so repertoires, a later analysis counted some 80 million unique TCR beta chains, some 11 million of which were shared by at least two donors. Raw reads were error-corrected and collapsed into unique sequences with a nearest-neighbor algorithm that merged closely related sequences to remove PCR and sequencing errors. Alignment of CDR3 sequences to IMGT reference sequences was used to assign V, D and J gene segments. For a sequence to be retained, at least a six-nucleotide match to both a V gene segment and a J gene segment was required. Rearrangements were called productive when the CDR3 lacked stop codons and stayed in frame with V and J; all others were non-productive. CDR3 was defined according to IMGT convention as the region running from the second conserved V-encoded cysteine to the conserved J-encoded phenylalanine. The earlier analysis of fewer than 700 of the donors excluded sequences that lacked an unambiguous match to a single V gene segment. An earlier analysis of a few hundred of the donors called V segments functional above 56.7% productive rearrangements and segregating when the between-donor standard deviation exceeded 5%. A statistical classification framework was built to diagnose cytomegalovirus status from the catalog of TCR beta chain sequences. V and J gene assignment, in a later analysis, came from comparing TCR nucleotide sequences with IMGT/GENE-DB human TR gene sequences. In a later analysis, CDR3 sequences and most-parsimonious VDJ recombination scenarios were assigned using the TCRdist pipeline. In a later analysis, each TCR beta chain was defined by its CDR3 amino acid sequence together with its V-gene family, and reads lacking a unique V-gene family were excluded. A later analysis removed 450 to 600 highly shared, low-generation-probability nucleotide sequences to deal with suspected cross-contamination and a sequencing artifact. For each public chain, a later analysis derived a clonal expansion index from normalized ranks of inferred template counts within each repertoire. A later analysis computed generation probabilities with a VDJ recombination model fitted to out-of-frame rearrangements, and checked the results against IGoR. In a later analysis, hypergeometric tests were used to score TCR-TCR, TCR-HLA and TCR-CMV co-occurrence, with a repertoire-size bias correction applied to TCR pairs. A later analysis estimated false discovery rates by permuting HLA or CMV assignments 20 times. In a later analysis, co-occurring TCRs were grouped with DBSCAN, and TCRdist sequence similarity was added when clustering was performed within HLA-allele-positive subsets. Repertoires with fewer than 30,000 or more than 120,000 public chains were left out of co-occurrence clustering, as were a handful of repertoires with anomalous nucleotide sharing. Sourced from immuneACCESS, this table was stored by TCRdb with only in-frame sequences that have V and J called. A share of the clones is absent; for the studies checked, an unresolved V gene accounts for under half, and the remainder has no known explanation. Clone size and the V and J calls come from that table; the DNA yielded D and trimming. The sample data list fewer than 150,000 clones, and roughly two thirds of these were observed just once. Approximately 15% of the sample lies in the top ten.

Rearrangement joined TRBV5-1 to TRBJ2-1; the D gene is perhaps TRBD2, from 5 matching bases. The TCR comes from a human donor in good health. Specimen: PBMCs. In nucleotides, the sequence is TGCGCCAGCAGCTTGGAGAGCGGTTTTAATGAGCAGTTCTTC. It codes for CASSLESGFNEQFF.